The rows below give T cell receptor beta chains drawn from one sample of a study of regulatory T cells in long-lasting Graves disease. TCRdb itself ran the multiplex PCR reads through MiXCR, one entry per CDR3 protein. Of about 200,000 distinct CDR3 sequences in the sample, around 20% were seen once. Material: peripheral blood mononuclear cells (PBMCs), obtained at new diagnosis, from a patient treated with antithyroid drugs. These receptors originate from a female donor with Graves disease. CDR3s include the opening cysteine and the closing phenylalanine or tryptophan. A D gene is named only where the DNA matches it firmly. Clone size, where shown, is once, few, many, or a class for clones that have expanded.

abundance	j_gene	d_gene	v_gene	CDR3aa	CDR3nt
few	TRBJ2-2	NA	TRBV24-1	CATRVGNTGELFF	TGTGCCACCAGGGTCGGGAACACCGGGGAGCTGTTTTTT
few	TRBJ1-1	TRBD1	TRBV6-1	CASSRQGPLNTEAFF	TGTGCCAGCAGTAGACAGGGGCCCTTGAACACTGAAGCTTTCTTT
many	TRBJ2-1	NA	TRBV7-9	CASSLKDSRSRDPYNEQFF	TGTGCCAGCAGCTTAAAGGACTCGCGGAGTCGGGATCCTTACAATGAGCAGTTCTTC
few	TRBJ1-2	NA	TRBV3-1	CASSQDEWGLSYGYTF	TGTGCCAGCAGTCAGGACGAGTGGGGGTTGTCCTATGGCTACACCTTC
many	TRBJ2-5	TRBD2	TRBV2	CASTSGLAGPQETQYF	TGTGCCAGCACCTCGGGCCTAGCGGGACCCCAAGAGACCCAGTACTTC
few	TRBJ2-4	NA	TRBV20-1	CSAPLRMGENIQYF	TGCAGTGCGCCCCTGCGCATGGGGGAAAACATTCAGTACTTC
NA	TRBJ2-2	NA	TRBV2	CASSRSMPPNTGKLVF	TGTGCCAGCAGCCGAAGCATGCCCCCGAACACCGGGAAGCTGGTTTTT
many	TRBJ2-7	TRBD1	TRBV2	CASSQAGGYEQYF	TGTGCCAGCAGTCAGGCAGGGGGCTACGAGCAGTACTTC
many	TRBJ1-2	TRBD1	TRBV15	CATSRDPDRDYGYTF	TGTGCCACCAGCAGAGATCCTGACAGGGACTATGGCTACACCTTC
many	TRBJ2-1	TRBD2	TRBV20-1	CSARGLAGERNDEQFF	TGCAGTGCTAGAGGGCTAGCGGGAGAGAGGAACGATGAGCAGTTCTTC
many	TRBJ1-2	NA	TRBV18	CASSRDSPNYGYTF	TGTGCCAGCTCACGGGACTCCCCTAACTATGGCTACACCTTC
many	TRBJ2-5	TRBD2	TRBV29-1	CSAEGDGRGQETQYF	TGCAGCGCCGAGGGTGACGGGAGGGGCCAAGAGACCCAGTACTTC
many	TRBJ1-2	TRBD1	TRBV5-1	CASRPGQGDYGYTF	TGCGCCAGCAGGCCAGGACAGGGGGACTATGGCTACACCTTC
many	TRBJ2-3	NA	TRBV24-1	CATSEGLTDTQYF	TGTGCCACCAGTGAGGGTTTGACAGATACGCAGTATTTT
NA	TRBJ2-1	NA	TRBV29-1	CSVEGGLNEQFF	TGCAGCGTTGAGGGGGGACTGAATGAGCAGTTCTTC
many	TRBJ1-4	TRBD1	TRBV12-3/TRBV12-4	CASSFQGGNEKLFF	TGTGCCAGCAGTTTTCAGGGGGGAAATGAAAAACTGTTTTTT
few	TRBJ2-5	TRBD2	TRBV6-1	CASRTGLDGTQYF	TGTGCCAGCAGAACGGGACTAGACGGGACCCAGTACTTC
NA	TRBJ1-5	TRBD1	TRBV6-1	CASSRVQGGQPQHF	TGTGCCAGCTCCCGGGTCCAGGGGGGACAGCCCCAGCATTTT
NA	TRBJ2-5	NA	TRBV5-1	CASSLGPTRETQDF	TGCGCCAGCAGCTTGGGGCCCACTAGGGAGACCCAGGACTTC
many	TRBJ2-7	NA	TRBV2	CASTRSYEQYF	TGTGCCAGCACCCGCTCCTACGAGCAGTACTTC
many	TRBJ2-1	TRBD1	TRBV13	CATGTGGQEQFF	TGTGCCACCGGGACAGGGGGCCAAGAGCAGTTCTTC
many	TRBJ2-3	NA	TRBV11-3	CASSSQPDTQYF	TGTGCCAGCAGCTCCCAGCCAGATACGCAGTATTTT
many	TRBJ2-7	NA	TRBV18	CASSPIRTYEQYF	TGTGCCAGCTCACCAATAAGAACCTACGAGCAGTACTTC
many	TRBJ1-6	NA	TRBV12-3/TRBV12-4	CASSLTFSPLHF	TGTGCCAGCAGTTTAACCTTCTCACCCCTCCACTTT
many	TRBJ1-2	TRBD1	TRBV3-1	CASSRGGQWGYTF	TGTGCCAGCAGCCGAGGGGGACAGTGGGGCTACACCTTC
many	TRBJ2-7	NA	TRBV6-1	CASGRAYEQYF	TGTGCCAGTGGCAGGGCCTACGAGCAGTACTTC
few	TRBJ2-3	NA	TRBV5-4	CASSLPGTWGTDTQYF	TGTGCCAGCAGCTTGCCGGGGACCTGGGGAACAGATACGCAGTATTTT
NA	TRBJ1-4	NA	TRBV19	CASNGGLSVNEKLFF	TGTGCCAGTAATGGGGGGCTCTCCGTTAATGAAAAACTGTTTTTT
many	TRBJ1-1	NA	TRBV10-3	CAISGDMNTEAFF	TGTGCCATCAGTGGGGACATGAACACTGAAGCTTTCTTT
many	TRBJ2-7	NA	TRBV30	CAWSGGTRNHYEQYF	TGTGCCTGGAGTGGGGGGACACGTAACCACTACGAGCAGTACTTC
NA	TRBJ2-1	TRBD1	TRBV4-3	CASSQVDRPGQGVDEQFF	TGCGCCAGCAGCCAAGTAGACCGGCCGGGACAGGGAGTCGATGAGCAGTTCTTC
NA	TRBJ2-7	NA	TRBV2	CASRDDRNHEQYF	TGTGCCAGCAGGGACGACAGGAATCACGAGCAGTACTTC
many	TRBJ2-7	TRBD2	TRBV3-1	CASSQDGGYEQYF	TGTGCCAGCAGCCAAGACGGGGGGTACGAGCAGTACTTC
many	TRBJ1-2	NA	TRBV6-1	CASRPSRGSVGYTF	TGTGCCAGCAGACCTAGTAGGGGGTCGGTTGGCTACACCTTC
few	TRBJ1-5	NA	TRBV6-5	CASSFLAGNQPQHF	TGTGCCAGCAGTTTCCTTGCAGGGAATCAGCCCCAGCATTTT
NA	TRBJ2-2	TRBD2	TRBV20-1	CSARDPTSGNTGELFF	TGCAGTGCTAGAGACCCGACTAGCGGAAACACCGGGGAGCTGTTTTTT
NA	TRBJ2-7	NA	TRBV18	CASPPGQGRDYEQYF	TGTGCCAGCCCACCGGGGCAGGGGAGAGACTACGAGCAGTACTTC
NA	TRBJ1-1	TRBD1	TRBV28	CASTQPGQRNTEAFF	TGTGCCAGCACCCAACCGGGACAGAGGAACACTGAAGCTTTCTTT
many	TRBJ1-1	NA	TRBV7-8	CASSPRIPTEAFF	TGTGCCAGCAGCCCTCGGATCCCCACTGAAGCTTTCTTT
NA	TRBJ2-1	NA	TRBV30	CAWSEWEIEQFF	TGTGCCTGGAGTGAGTGGGAGATTGAGCAGTTCTTC
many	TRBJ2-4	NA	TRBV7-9	CASSAIGHLAKNIQYF	TGTGCCAGCAGCGCCATCGGACACCTAGCCAAAAACATTCAGTACTTC
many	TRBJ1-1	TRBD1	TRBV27	CASSLYRGGTEAFF	TGTGCCAGCAGTTTATACAGGGGTGGCACTGAAGCTTTCTTT
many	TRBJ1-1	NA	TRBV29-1	CSVEETRQTGEAFF	TGCAGCGTTGAAGAAACCCGACAGACGGGTGAAGCTTTCTTT
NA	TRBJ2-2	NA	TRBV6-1	CASSPPGLAGELFF	TGTGCCAGCAGCCCCCCGGGGTTGGCCGGGGAGCTGTTTTTT